This TCR beta chain originates from a study of blood T cells in healthy people across ages. At the level of the study: Template switching caught about one barcoded beta molecule for each two T cells.

Regarding this clonotype: Antigen: not known.

Sample-barcoded 5' priming and a J-beta primer mix drove a second PCR of about 6 to 12 cycles. A template-switch adaptor containing 12 random nucleotides labeled each cDNA molecule. TCRdb reprocessed the 5' RACE reads with MiXCR, giving one entry per CDR3 protein. The data show 700,000 or so distinct CDR3 sequences, 40% to 45% seen once. Whole-study findings and limits: Conclusively comparing naive with antigen-experienced cells was impossible with unsorted PBMCs. From one million sequenced T cells, diversity estimates were lower bounds.

V gave up 5 bases and J gave up 6 bases; unmatched junction bases: 14. The germline CDR1 and CDR2 sequences are SGHTA and FQGNSA. The length of the CDR3 is 17 residues. The genes are TRBV7-2 and TRBJ1-3; 9 bases match TRBD1. The sequencing input was blood. The clonotype originates from a man older than 75 in good health. The chain's CDR3 is CASSRIRNRGRVNTIYF. The CDR3 region has the DNA TGTGCCAGCAGCCGGATACGAAACAGGGGGCGCGTAAACACCATATATTTT.